These 23 T cell receptor beta chains came from one sample sequenced in a study of radiotherapy plus CTLA-4 blockade in lung cancer. Assay: immunoSEQ multiplex PCR; the TCRdb copy retains only in-frame clones and omits some. The sample comprises around 130,000 clones, around 90% of which are singletons, and over 6% rests with the top ten. This material consisted of peripheral blood, taken from a patient treated with radiotherapy plus ipilimumab. These receptors were taken from a human donor with non-small cell lung cancer that progressed on radiotherapy plus ipilimumab.

V is TRBV25-1 and J is TRBJ2-1, with TRBD2 matching 8 bases. Germline CDR1 and CDR2: MGHDK and SYGVNS. This CDR3 spans 15 amino acids. J gave up 5 bases and V 7 bases, and 10 bases lay outside the gene matches. CDR3 coding DNA: TGTGCCAGCACGAGAGCGGGAGAGGGGAACAATGAGCAGTTCTTC. Its translation: CASTRAGEGNNEQFF. The whole variable domain, remainder taken from reference TRBV25-1 and TRBJ2-1, is EADIYQTPRYLVIGTGKKITLECSQTMGHDKMYWYQQDPGMELHLIHYSYGVNSTEKGDLSSESTVSRIRTEHFPLTLESARPSHTSQYLCASTRAGEGNNEQFFGPGTRLTVL.

CDR3: CASSLSSVDTEAFF. DNA of the CDR3: TGCGCCAGCAGCTTGTCAAGCGTTGACACTGAAGCTTTCTTT. The chain uses TRBV5-1 and TRBJ1-1; D not certain. V lost 1 base to trimming and J lost 3 bases, with 10 bases between them. Germline V gene lookup returns CDR1 SGHRS and CDR2 YFSETQ. This CDR3 region has 14 residues.

The chain has TRBV11-3 and TRBJ2-3; D is possibly TRBD1 (7 bases). The V and J ends lost 5 bases and 0 bases respectively, with 15 bases between them. The CDR3 spans 16 residues. Germline V gene data show CDR1 as SGHNT and CDR2 as YENEEA. The CDR3 bases are TGTGCCAGCAGCCGCGGAGGGGGCAGAAGCACAGATACGCAGTATTTT. It specifies CASSRGGGRSTDTQYF.

The chain carries TRBV7-9 and TRBJ1-1; maybe TRBD1 (5 bases). The CDR3 contains 16 residues. The germline V gene encodes CDR1 SEHNR and CDR2 FQNEAQ (reference sequence). V lost 5 bases and J 7 bases, leaving 23 bases between the germline ends. CDR3 sequence (DNA): TGTGCCAGCAGCACCTCCGCGGGGCTGACGACCCTTGAAGCTTTCTTT. It yields the protein CASSTSAGLTTLEAFF.

The rearrangement joins TRBV7-9 to TRBJ2-7; D gene uncertain. The V and J ends lost 3 bases and 1 base respectively, with 4 bases between them. The germline CDR1 and CDR2 sequences are SEHNR and FQNEAQ (reference sequence). The CDR3 is 12 amino acids. The CDR3, as DNA: TGTGCCAGCAGCTTCTTATCCTACGAGCAGTACTTC. Its translation: CASSFLSYEQYF.

This chain joins TRBV13 and TRBJ1-2; D is perhaps TRBD1 (6 bases). The CDR3 has 15 residues. Trimming took off 6 bases at V and 0 bases at J, with 14 bases between the two ends. Germline V CDR1 and CDR2: PRHDT, FYEKMQ (reference sequence). The CDR3 sequence: CASRQGPTTNYGYTF. The CDR3, as DNA: TGTGCCAGCAGACAGGGACCTACTACTAACTATGGCTACACCTTC. Combining the CDR3 with reference TRBV13 and TRBJ1-2 gives the whole variable domain AAGVIQSPRHLIKEKRETATLKCYPIPRHDTVYWYQQGPGQDPQFLISFYEKMQSDKGSIPDRFSAQQFSDYHSELNMSSLELGDSALYFCASRQGPTTNYGYTFGSGTRLTVV.

The chain has TRBV27 and TRBJ2-7, with unresolved D. The ends were cut back, 6 bases at V and 0 bases at J, with 12 bases in the middle. Per germline, CDR1 MNHEY and CDR2 SMNVEV (reference sequence). There are 14 residues in the CDR3. This chain's CDR3 is CASRSRPGSYEQYF. CDR3 in DNA: TGTGCCAGCAGATCCCGCCCGGGCTCCTACGAGCAGTACTTC.

This chain uses TRBV6-5 with TRBJ2-7; TRBD1 agrees at 9 bases. This CDR3 region has 14 residues. Per the germline V gene, CDR1 is MNHEY and CDR2 is SVGAGI. Trimming took 2 bases from V and 2 from J; bases not matched to a gene: 1. The CDR3 loop reads CASSYGTGPYEQYF. DNA of the CDR3: TGTGCCAGCAGTTACGGGACAGGGCCCTACGAGCAGTACTTC.

This clone occurred a few times. For the CDR3, the DNA is TGTGCCAGCAGCTTGGGGGGGGATCAGCCCCAGCATTTT. It is translated as CASSLGGDQPQHF. This chain links TRBV5-6 with TRBJ1-5, with TRBD1 as a possible D gene (5 bases). Trimming cost V 0 bases and J 5 bases, with 6 bases left between them. The V gene's germline CDR1 is SGHDT and CDR2 YYEEEE. The CDR3 has 13 residues.

V is TRBV6-6 and J is TRBJ2-7, with a tentative D call TRBD1 (6 bases). CDR1 MNHNY and CDR2 SVGAGI come from the germline V gene (reference sequence). The CDR3 sequence is 14 residues long. The germline V and J ends were trimmed by 4 bases and 3 bases, with 13 bases remaining between them. CDR3 amino acids: CASSSTGTSYEQYF. CDR3 in DNA: TGTGCCAGCAGTTCTACGGGGACAAGCTACGAGCAGTACTTC.

The rearrangement uses TRBV10-2 and TRBJ2-3; 7 bases agree with TRBD2. The germline gives CDR1 WSHSY, CDR2 SAAADI. The V gene end was trimmed by 8 bases and the J gene end by 4 bases; junction bases not matched to a gene: 9. This CDR3 is 14 amino acids long. This chain's CDR3 is CASLTRDYADTQYF. CDR3 nucleotides: TGCGCCAGCTTGACCCGGGACTATGCAGATACGCAGTATTTT.

Only one count was recorded for this clone. This chain connects TRBV5-1 to TRBJ2-3, with 10 bases identical to TRBD2. The CDR3 extends over 18 amino acids. Germline V gene lookup returns CDR1 SGHRS and CDR2 YFSETQ. V lost 5 bases to trimming and J lost 6 bases; unmatched junction nucleotides: 18. In nucleotides, the CDR3 is TGCGCCAGCAGGCCCTACTTCCCCCTAGCGGGAGTCCCCGATACGCAGTATTTT. It yields the protein CASRPYFPLAGVPDTQYF.

This chain uses TRBV4-2 with TRBJ1-4; TRBD1 matches at 10 bases. The CDR3 covers 14 residues. In germline, CDR1 is LGHNA, CDR2 YNFKEQ. V shed 5 bases, J shed 7 bases, and the junction held 4 bases outside the gene matches. The CDR3 sequence: CASSGGTGVEKLFF. CDR3 bases: TGTGCCAGCAGCGGCGGGACAGGGGTTGAAAAACTGTTTTTT.

The rearrangement uses TRBV29-1 and TRBJ2-3; the D gene is possibly TRBD2 (6 bases). Germline lookup yields CDR1 SQVTM and CDR2 ANQGSEA. CDR3 length equals 14 residues. Trimming removed 3 bases from V and 2 bases from J, with 12 bases in between. The CDR3 reads CSVDPAGLTDTQYF. In DNA form, the CDR3 reads TGCAGCGTTGACCCAGCGGGCCTCACAGATACGCAGTATTTT.

This chain connects TRBV4-1 to TRBJ1-4; D remains ambiguous. Trimming took 1 base from V and 4 from J, leaving 13 bases between them. CDR3 size: 16 residues. CDR1 is MGHRA, CDR2 YSYEKL, per germline. In DNA, the CDR3 is TGCGCCAGCAGCCAAGTAGGACGGCCGATTAATGAAAAACTGTTTTTT. Translation gives CASSQVGRPINEKLFF.

The chain is built from TRBV7-3 and TRBJ2-7; 7 bases agree with TRBD2. CDR1 is SGHTA and CDR2 is FQGTGA in the germline V gene. The CDR3 loop spans 14 amino acids. The J segment lost 4 bases and the V segment lost 1 base, leaving 4 bases of the junction unmatched. CDR3 DNA: TGTGCCAGCAGCTTAAGCGGGAGTCAATACGAGCAGTACTTC. This codes for CASSLSGSQYEQYF.

The CDR3 loop reads CASSYMGGKSYEQYF. Written as DNA, the CDR3 is TGTGCCAGCAGTTACATGGGAGGGAAGAGTTACGAGCAGTACTTC. J is TRBJ2-7 and V is TRBV6-5; 7 nucleotides line up with TRBD2. This CDR3 is built from 15 residues. The junction had 8 bases not matched to a gene; V was cut back by 2 bases and J by 4 bases. Looked up from germline, CDR1 is MNHEY and CDR2 is SVGAGI.

The chain combines TRBV20-1 with TRBJ1-1; D not resolved. The CDR3 totals 11 residues. V lost 3 bases and J 8 bases, leaving 10 bases between the germline ends. Looked up from germline, CDR1 is DFQATT and CDR2 is SNEGSKA (reference sequence). The CDR3 loop is CSASLLGEAFF. DNA for the CDR3: TGCAGTGCTAGTCTCTTGGGCGAAGCTTTCTTT.

This chain joins TRBV27 and TRBJ2-7; TRBD1 aligns across 8 bases. Germline CDR1 and CDR2: MNHEY and SMNVEV (reference sequence). Trimming at V came to 4 bases and at J to 2 bases, leaving 4 bases not matched to a gene. The CDR3 spans 14 residues. DNA of the CDR3: TGTGCCAGCAGTTCCTCAGGGGGCCCCTACGAGCAGTACTTC. Protein product: CASSSSGGPYEQYF.

The chain employs TRBV25-1 and TRBJ2-1, with D possibly being TRBD2 (6 bases). V was pared by 3 bases and J by 0 bases, with 9 bases between. In germline, CDR1 is MGHDK, CDR2 SYGVNS. The CDR3 is made up of 15 amino acids. CDR3 nucleotides: TGTGCCAGCAGTGACCCGACTAGCTCCTACAATGAGCAGTTCTTC. Protein sequence: CASSDPTSSYNEQFF.

The chain is built from TRBV5-6 and TRBJ2-1; TRBD2 aligns across 10 bases. This CDR3 is built from 16 residues. Germline CDR1 SGHDT, CDR2 YYEEEE. J was trimmed by 7 bases and V by 3 bases; bases with no gene match: 10. CDR3 amino acids: CASSSLGTSDKNEQFF. CDR3 sequence (DNA): TGTGCCAGCAGCTCTTTGGGGACTAGCGATAAAAATGAGCAGTTCTTC.

V gene TRBV19 combines with J gene TRBJ1-2, with TRBD1 as a possible D gene (5 bases). This CDR3 has 14 amino acids. Germline V CDR1 and CDR2: LNHDA, SQIVND (reference sequence). V was cut by 2 bases and J by 5 bases, with 12 bases left in between. The CDR3 protein is CASSILGLSYGYTF. CDR3 DNA sequence: TGTGCCAGTAGTATACTGGGGCTGAGTTATGGCTACACCTTC.

This clone was found once. The DNA of the CDR3 is TGTGCCAGCAGGGCACAGGGGAAAAGCTCCTACAATGAGCAGTTCTTC. This translates into CASRAQGKSSYNEQFF. The chain uses TRBV2 and TRBJ2-1, with 7 bases that match TRBD1. Germline assignment: CDR1 SNHLY and CDR2 FYNNEI. This CDR3 region has 16 residues. Unmatched junction bases numbered 8, after V lost 6 bases and J lost 0 bases.